This T cell receptor (beta chain) was identified in a study of cytotoxic CD8 clonotypes in ibrutinib-treated CLL. Overall study context: Productive templates averaged approximately 250,000 per sample, and productive rearrangements 94,082.

From germline, CDR1 is SGDLS and CDR2 YYNGEE. The junction had 9 bases not matched to a gene; V was cut back by 3 bases and J by 8 bases. The CDR3 totals 15 residues. Study outcomes and limitations: Increased clonality at ibrutinib response gave way to a return toward baseline at progression.

The targeted sequencing depth was 1 in 200,000 to 1 in 1 million T cells. Clones were sequenced by immunoSEQ multiplex PCR, and TCRdb holds only the in-frame ones, with some missing. The sample consists of approximately 280,000 clones, more than 70% of them appearing once. With regard to this clone: Its target is unknown.

The TCR comes from a human donor with chronic lymphocytic leukemia. The chain is built from TRBV9 and TRBJ2-1; TRBD2 agrees at 9 bases. The sample was PBMCs, taken at disease progression, from a patient treated with ibrutinib. The CDR3: CASSGRSGSTDEQFF. CDR3 DNA: TGTGCCAGCAGCGGACGTAGCGGGAGTACCGATGAGCAGTTCTTC.